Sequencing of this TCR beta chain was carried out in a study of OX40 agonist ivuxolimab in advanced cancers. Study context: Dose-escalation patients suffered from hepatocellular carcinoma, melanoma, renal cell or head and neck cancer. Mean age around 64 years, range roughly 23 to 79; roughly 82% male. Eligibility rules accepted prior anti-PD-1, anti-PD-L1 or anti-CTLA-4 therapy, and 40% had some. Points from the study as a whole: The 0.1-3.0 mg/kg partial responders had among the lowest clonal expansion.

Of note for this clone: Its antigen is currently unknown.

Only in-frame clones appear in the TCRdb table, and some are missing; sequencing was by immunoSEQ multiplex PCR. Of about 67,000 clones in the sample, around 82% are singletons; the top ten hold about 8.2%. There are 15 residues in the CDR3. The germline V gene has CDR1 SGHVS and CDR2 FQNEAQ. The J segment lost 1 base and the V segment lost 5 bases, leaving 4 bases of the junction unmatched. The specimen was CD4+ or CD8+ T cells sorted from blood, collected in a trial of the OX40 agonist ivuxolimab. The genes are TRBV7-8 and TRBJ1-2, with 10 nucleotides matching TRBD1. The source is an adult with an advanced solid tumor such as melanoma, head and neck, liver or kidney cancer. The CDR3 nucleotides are TGTGCCAGCAGCGCGGGACAGGGGCATAACTATGGCTACACCTTC. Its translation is CASSAGQGHNYGYTF.